Shown below are 5 T cell receptor beta chains from a single sample sequenced in a study of T-cell reconstitution after alpha-beta-depleted transplantation in children. For TCRbeta, the library was prepared with unique molecular identifiers. TCRdb recomputed calls from the PCR reads with MiXCR, one row per CDR3 protein. The sample consists of some 190,000 distinct CDR3 sequences, 11% of them appearing once. The input for sequencing was PBMCs, taken before TCRalphabeta/CD19-depleted stem cell transplant. Every receptor here comes from a boy between 2 and 10 years old with acute myeloid leukemia, due to receive a stem cell transplant.

This clonotype was detected many times. V and J are TRBV6-6 and TRBJ2-7; 9 bases align to TRBD2. Germline trimming cut 8 bases from V and 1 base from J; bases unmatched to any gene: 3. The CDR3 contains 13 residues. Germline CDR1 reads MNHNY; CDR2 reads SVGAGI (reference sequence). CDR3 amino acids: CASRLADSYEQYF. The CDR3 DNA follows: TGTGCCAGCCGACTAGCGGATTCCTACGAGCAGTACTTC.

This clonotype was observed many times. V usage is TRBV7-9 and J usage is TRBJ2-3; tentative D call: TRBD1 (5 bases). V gave up 4 bases and J gave up 1 base, with 15 bases separating them. Germline V gene sequence: CDR1 SEHNR, CDR2 FQNEAQ (reference sequence). CDR3 length equals 16 residues. CDR3 sequence reads: CASSYRQLLGTDTQYF. The DNA of the CDR3 is TGTGCCAGCAGCTATAGACAGTTACTGGGCACAGATACGCAGTATTTT. Looking up the rest from reference TRBV7-9 and TRBJ2-3 gives the full variable domain: DTGVSQNPRHKITKRGQNVTFRCDPISEHNRLYWYRQTLGQGPEFLTYFQNEAQLEKSRLLSDRFSAERPKGSFSTLEIQRTEQGDSAMYLCASSYRQLLGTDTQYFGPGTRLTVL.

This clonotype was detected ten times or more. The gene calls are TRBV5-1 and TRBJ1-2; TRBD1 aligns across 11 bases. This CDR3 is 13 amino acids long. Germline CDR1 and CDR2: SGHRS and YFSETQ. The junction had 8 bases not matched to a gene; V was cut back by 7 bases and J by 9 bases. The CDR3 protein is CASLEGQGARYTF. In nucleotides, the CDR3 is TGCGCCAGCTTGGAAGGACAGGGGGCGCGCTACACCTTC.

Many counts were recorded for this clonotype. The CDR3 protein is CSASYRDQNTEAFF. The CDR3 nucleotides are TGCAGTGCCTCGTACAGGGACCAAAACACTGAAGCTTTCTTT. The chain uses TRBV20-1 and TRBJ1-1, with D maybe TRBD1 (6 bases). Germline CDR1 and CDR2: DFQATT and SNEGSKA (reference sequence). Trimming removed 6 bases from V and 2 bases from J, with 16 bases in between. The length of the CDR3 is 14 residues.

This clonotype was seen at least ten times. The chain couples TRBV20-1 to TRBJ1-2; 9 bases map to TRBD1. V was pared by 3 bases and J by 6 bases, with 8 bases of the junction left unmatched. The CDR3 has 14 amino acids. The germline gives CDR1 DFQATT, CDR2 SNEGSKA (reference sequence). The CDR3 is CSARPGTGSNGYTF. CDR3 sequence (DNA): TGCAGTGCTAGGCCTGGGACAGGGTCAAATGGCTACACCTTC.